These T cell receptor beta chains were read from a single sample in a study of blood T cell dynamics during melanoma immunotherapy. Clones were read by immunoSEQ multiplex PCR, and TCRdb kept only the in-frame ones, dropping some. The table includes over 5,500 clones, 60% to 85% detected once. The sequences come from blood, collected from a patient treated with checkpoint blockade. The source is a human donor with melanoma. The CDR3 runs from the conserved cysteine through the conserved F or W. Fields, in order: J gene, D gene, V gene, clone size, CDR3 protein, CDR3 DNA. The D gene is left open where the match is weak. Clone size is not always given. Where it is, it says once, few, many or a class for expanded clones.

TRBJ1-5 | - | TRBV19 | - | CASTDGGYSNQPQHF | TGTGCCAGTACGGACGGGGGCTATAGCAATCAGCCCCAGCATTTT
TRBJ1-1 | - | TRBV5-4 | few | CASSLSQGQLGAEAFF | TGTGCCAGCAGCTTATCTCAAGGACAGCTGGGTGCTGAAGCTTTCTTT
TRBJ2-1 | - | TRBV7-9 | once | CASSLADEQFF | TGTGCCAGCAGCTTAGCGGATGAGCAGTTCTTC
TRBJ1-2 | - | TRBV7-9 | - | CASSLGGYPYGYTF | TGCGCCAGCAGCTTGGGGGGGTACCCCTATGGCTACACCTTC
TRBJ2-1 | TRBD2 | TRBV7-8 | - | CASSLDLAGGYNEQFF | TGTGCCAGCAGCTTAGACTTAGCGGGGGGGTACAATGAGCAGTTCTTC
TRBJ1-1 | TRBD1 | TRBV9 | once | CASSVGQGAATTMNTEAFF | TGTGCCAGCAGCGTCGGACAGGGGGCCGCCACAACTATGAACACTGAAGCTTTCTTT
TRBJ2-7 | - | TRBV7-8 | - | CASSLVNGYEQYF | TGTGCCAGCAGCTTAGTAAACGGATACGAGCAGTACTTC
TRBJ2-7 | - | TRBV15 | - | CATSRGEGSLHEQYF | TGTGCCACCAGCAGAGGTGAAGGGAGTTTGCACGAGCAGTACTTC
TRBJ1-3 | - | TRBV6-5 | once | CASSELERRNTIYF | TGTGCCAGCAGTGAACTCGAAAGAAGGAACACCATATATTTT
TRBJ2-5 | - | TRBV11-2 | - | CASSLAGWFTETQYF | TGTGCCAGCAGCTTAGCGGGTTGGTTCACGGAGACCCAGTACTTC
TRBJ1-1 | - | TRBV10-3 | - | CATKTTGNTEAFF | TGTGCCACCAAAACGACAGGCAACACTGAAGCTTTCTTT
TRBJ2-1 | TRBD2 | TRBV15 | - | CATSRGGSLDEQFF | TGTGCCACCAGCAGAGGCGGGAGTCTCGATGAGCAGTTCTTC
TRBJ2-5 | TRBD1 | TRBV7-9 | - | CASSQTTGGPQETQYF | TGTGCCAGCAGCCAGACGACAGGGGGACCCCAAGAGACCCAGTACTTC
TRBJ2-6 | - | TRBV27 | - | CASSLTGDLSGANVLTF | TGTGCCAGCAGTTTGACAGGAGACCTCTCTGGGGCCAACGTCCTGACTTTC
TRBJ2-5 | - | TRBV27 | - | CASRGYGQQETQYF | TGTGCCAGCCGTGGGTATGGACAGCAAGAGACCCAGTACTTC
TRBJ2-1 | TRBD2 | TRBV4-1 | - | CASSHKPGTSGYNEQFF | TGCGCCAGCAGCCATAAGCCCGGGACTAGCGGTTACAATGAGCAGTTCTTC
TRBJ1-5 | TRBD1 | TRBV7-9 | - | CASSKTGGLRVSNQPQHF | TGTGCCAGCAGCAAGACAGGGGGCCTGAGAGTAAGCAATCAGCCCCAGCATTTT
TRBJ2-7 | TRBD1 | TRBV6-1 | - | CASTTGTHEQYF | TGTGCCAGCACGACAGGGACCCACGAGCAGTACTTC
TRBJ1-1 | - | TRBV6-7 | - | CASRGNRNTEAFF | TGTGCCAGCAGGGGGAACAGGAACACTGAAGCTTTCTTT
TRBJ2-7 | - | TRBV29-1 | - | CSGSTALGQGYEQYF | TGCAGCGGTTCCACCGCCCTCGGGCAGGGGTACGAGCAGTACTTC
TRBJ2-2 | TRBD2 | TRBV30 | - | CAWSRGTSGRPGELFF | TGTGCCTGGAGTAGGGGGACTAGCGGGAGGCCCGGGGAGCTGTTTTTT
TRBJ2-5 | - | TRBV29-1 | - | CSVETNQETQYF | TGCAGCGTTGAGACTAACCAAGAGACCCAGTACTTC
TRBJ1-6 | - | TRBV7-9 | - | CASSLNSPLHF | TGTGCCAGCAGCTTAAATTCACCCCTCCACTTT
TRBJ1-1 | TRBD1 | TRBV11-2 | medium-sized | CASSYHLTGVNTEAFF | TGTGCCAGCAGCTATCACCTGACAGGGGTGAACACTGAAGCTTTCTTT
TRBJ2-5 | - | TRBV20-1 | - | CSEERLETQYF | TGCAGTGAGGAGCGGTTGGAGACCCAGTACTTC
TRBJ1-1 | TRBD1 | TRBV11-2 | - | CASSKVQGDTEAFF | TGTGCCAGCAGCAAGGTACAGGGGGACACTGAAGCTTTCTTT
TRBJ1-6 | - | TRBV4-2 | - | CASSLDGLTNGGNSPLHF | TGTGCCAGCAGCTTGGATGGACTGACCAACGGTGGTAATTCACCCCTCCACTTT
TRBJ1-1 | - | TRBV10-3 | - | CAISVGVNTEAFF | TGTGCCATCAGTGTGGGAGTGAACACTGAAGCTTTCTTT
TRBJ1-1 | - | TRBV11-2 | - | CASSFEGQGTTEAFF | TGTGCCAGCAGCTTCGAAGGTCAGGGAACGACTGAAGCTTTCTTT
TRBJ2-3 | - | TRBV19 | - | CASSMGLTLSYETQYF | TGTGCCAGTAGTATGGGCCTCACGTTGTCATACGAGACGCAGTATTTT
TRBJ1-2 | - | TRBV7-6 | - | CASSLFSRDTLNYGYTF | TGTGCCAGCAGCCTATTCAGTCGGGACACCCTTAACTATGGCTACACCTTC
TRBJ2-5 | - | TRBV6-5 | - | CASSRAEETQYF | TGTGCCAGCAGTCGGGCTGAAGAGACCCAGTACTTC
TRBJ1-6 | - | TRBV4-3 | - | CASSQDISGALHF | TGCGCCAGCAGCCAGGATATCTCAGGGGCCCTCCACTTT
TRBJ2-7 | - | TRBV6-5 | - | CASSFTPYYADEQYF | TGTGCCAGCAGTTTCACTCCCTACTACGCCGACGAGCAGTACTTC
TRBJ1-1 | - | TRBV12-5 | - | CASGLNAGRVGTEAFF | TGTGCTAGTGGTTTGAATGCGGGCAGGGTTGGTACTGAAGCTTTCTTT
TRBJ2-2 | - | TRBV11-1 | - | CASSFQGLTGELFF | TGTGCCAGCAGCTTTCAGGGCCTCACCGGGGAGCTGTTTTTT
TRBJ2-1 | - | TRBV6-5 | - | CASSLQVSYNEQFF | TGTGCCAGCAGTCTACAGGTCTCCTACAATGAGCAGTTCTTC
TRBJ1-2 | - | TRBV25-1 | - | CASSEISVAGDYSGYTF | TGTGCCAGCAGTGAAATCTCGGTCGCAGGTGATTATTCCGGCTACACCTTC
TRBJ2-3 | - | TRBV29-1 | - | CSVLGQSNTQYF | TGCAGCGTTTTAGGCCAGAGTAACACGCAGTATTTT
TRBJ2-6 | - | TRBV7-8 | - | CASSGYRFSGANVLTF | TGTGCCAGCAGCGGATACAGGTTCTCTGGGGCCAACGTCCTGACTTTC
TRBJ1-2 | TRBD1 | TRBV6-1 | - | CASSIGQGAYYGYTF | TGTGCCAGCAGTATAGGACAGGGCGCGTACTATGGCTACACCTTC
TRBJ1-1 | - | TRBV6-5 | - | CASVSAGRAAFF | TGTGCCAGCGTATCCGCAGGGCGGGCAGCTTTCTTT
TRBJ1-6 | TRBD1 | TRBV15 | - | CATSRGGQGHSPLHF | TGTGCCACCAGCAGAGGAGGACAGGGCCATTCACCCCTCCACTTT